The next 20 T cell receptor beta chains were all read from a single sample in a study of T cell changes during pregnancy in multiple sclerosis. Assay: immunoSEQ multiplex PCR; the TCRdb copy retains only in-frame clones and omits some. The sample has 35,000 to 45,000 clones; 87% are singletons. The sequences come from CD4+ T cells from peripheral blood mononuclear cells, collected after pregnancy. The receptors here all came from a female donor with multiple sclerosis, enrolled in a pregnancy study.

The chain combines TRBV2 with TRBJ1-6, with a possible D match to TRBD1 (5 bases). The CDR3 consists of 14 residues. The V gene lost 9 bases and the J gene lost 10 bases, with 19 bases spanning the gap. Germline CDR1 SNHLY, CDR2 FYNNEI. The CDR3 sequence: CASRLGLGGSPLHF. The CDR3 nucleotides read TGTGCCAGTAGGTTGGGACTGGGCGGATCACCCCTCCACTTT.

The chain employs TRBV7-9 and TRBJ1-1; a possible D gene is TRBD1 (6 bases). The ends were cut back, 4 bases at V and 4 bases at J, with 10 bases in the middle. CDR3 length equals 13 residues. Per germline, CDR1 SEHNR and CDR2 FQNEAQ (reference sequence). CDR3 coding DNA: TGTGCCAGCAGCTCACAGGGTGGCACTGAAGCTTTCTTT. This translates into CASSSQGGTEAFF.

The chain couples TRBV7-9 to TRBJ1-1; possibly TRBD1 for D (6 bases). The CDR3 totals 14 residues. V dropped 3 bases and J dropped 5 bases, with 13 bases sitting between them. Germline assignment: CDR1 SEHNR and CDR2 FQNEAQ (reference sequence). The CDR3 reads CASSFAGESTEAFF. CDR3 DNA: TGTGCCAGCAGCTTCGCAGGGGAGTCTACTGAAGCTTTCTTT.

This clone showed up just a few times. The rearrangement uses TRBV5-4 and TRBJ2-1, with a weak D call TRBD2 (6 bases). CDR3 length: 18 amino acids. V gave up 2 bases and J gave up 12 bases, with 30 bases separating them. Germline lookup yields CDR1 SGHNT and CDR2 YYREEE (reference sequence). The CDR3 nucleotides read TGTGCCAGCAGCTTCGGGGGTATTAGTGGGACCCCGCACGAGGGGCAGTTCTTC. Its protein is CASSFGGISGTPHEGQFF.

This clone is a singleton in its sample. The V call is TRBV7-9, the J call TRBJ1-5; 9 bases are shared with TRBD1. With V trimmed by 5 bases and J by 4 bases, 12 bases remained unmatched. The CDR3 covers 17 residues. Germline V CDR1 and CDR2: SEHNR, FQNEAQ (reference sequence). CDR3 sequence reads: CASSRGDRVYGNQPQHF. The DNA of the CDR3 is TGTGCCAGCAGCAGAGGGGACAGGGTATATGGGAATCAGCCCCAGCATTTT.

The chain has TRBV6-1 and TRBJ1-5; D not resolved. The length of the CDR3 is 15 residues. From germline, CDR1 is MNHNS and CDR2 SASEGT. V lost 0 bases, J lost 0 bases, and 6 bases lay in between. The CDR3 coding sequence is TGTGCCAGCAGTGAAGCGGAGTATAGCAATCAGCCCCAGCATTTT. Amino acids: CASSEAEYSNQPQHF.

This chain links TRBV7-6 with TRBJ1-2; D is unresolved. This CDR3 contains 16 residues. V was pared by 2 bases and J by 4 bases, with 17 bases between. Germline CDR1 reads SGHVS; CDR2 reads FNYEAQ. In nucleotides, the CDR3 is TGTGCCAGCAGCTTATCCCTCGTCTTCCTTCCCTATGGCTACACCTTC. Translation: CASSLSLVFLPYGYTF.

The rearrangement links TRBV7-3 to TRBJ1-2; 9 bases are a match to TRBD1. With V trimmed by 5 bases and J by 4 bases, 8 bases remained unmatched. The CDR3 has 15 amino acids. CDR1 is SGHTA and CDR2 is FQGTGA in the germline V gene. CDR3 DNA sequence: TGTGCCAGCAGCGAGCAGGGACAGGGCCTCTATGGCTACACCTTC. It is translated as CASSEQGQGLYGYTF.

V is TRBV4-3 and J is TRBJ1-1; D remains ambiguous. Germline assignment: CDR1 LGHNA and CDR2 YSLEER. The V and J ends lost 0 bases and 8 bases respectively, with 13 bases between them. The CDR3 covers 14 residues. CDR3 region: CASSQELSGREAFF. The CDR3 nucleotides read TGCGCCAGCAGCCAAGAACTGTCTGGGAGAGAAGCTTTCTTT.

V gene TRBV6-5 combines with J gene TRBJ1-4; 8 bases are a match to TRBD1. From germline, CDR1 is MNHEY and CDR2 SVGAGI. The CDR3 spans 14 residues. V dropped 6 bases and J dropped 3; count of bases not matched to a gene: 3. CDR3 loop: CASSSRGPNEKLFF. Here the CDR3 DNA reads TGTGCCAGCAGCTCCAGGGGGCCTAATGAAAAACTGTTTTTT.

V is TRBV6-6 and J is TRBJ2-7, with no clear D. The V gene's germline CDR1 is MNHNY and CDR2 SVGAGI (reference sequence). The CDR3 is made up of 13 amino acids. Trimming left V 0 bases short and J 6 bases short, with 9 bases between. This CDR3 reads CASSYSVRGEQYF. The CDR3 coding sequence is TGTGCCAGCAGTTACTCGGTCCGAGGCGAGCAGTACTTC.

The V gene is TRBV19, the J gene TRBJ1-3, with D maybe TRBD1 (5 bases). The CDR3 extends over 18 amino acids. CDR1 is LNHDA and CDR2 is SQIVND in the germline V gene (reference sequence). Trimming removed 4 bases from V and 3 bases from J, with 22 bases in between. The CDR3 DNA sequence: TGTGCCAGTAGTAGGACCCTACCAGGGTCAATGCATGGAAACACCATATATTTT. It translates to CASSRTLPGSMHGNTIYF.

The chain's CDR3 is CASSSRENYEQYF. The DNA for the CDR3 is TGTGCCAGCAGCTCTCGAGAGAACTACGAGCAGTACTTC. V is TRBV5-6 and J is TRBJ2-7; no definite D call. Germline CDR1 is SGHDT and CDR2 is YYEEEE. V shed 3 bases and J shed 3 bases, with 10 bases lying between them. The CDR3 has 13 residues.

The V and J genes are TRBV4-3 and TRBJ1-4, with 12 bases matching TRBD1. The CDR3 has 20 amino acids. Germline CDR1 and CDR2: LGHNA and YSLEER. Trimming removed 3 bases from V and 0 bases from J; junction bases left unmatched: 11. In DNA, the CDR3 is TGCGCCAGCAGCCACGCGGGACAGGGGGCGACTCATGCAACTAATGAAAAACTGTTTTTT. Translated: CASSHAGQGATHATNEKLFF.

The chain joins TRBV7-2 to TRBJ2-7; 11 bases line up with TRBD2. CDR1 is SGHTA and CDR2 is FQGNSA in the germline V gene. The J segment lost 4 bases and the V segment lost 5 bases, leaving 7 bases of the junction unmatched. This CDR3 spans 15 amino acids. CDR3 sequence: CASSPLAGVVYEQYF. The CDR3 DNA reads as TGTGCCAGCAGCCCACTAGCGGGGGTGGTTTACGAGCAGTACTTC. Drawing the rest from reference TRBV7-2 and TRBJ2-7, the complete variable domain is GAGVSQSPSNKVTEKGKDVELRCDPISGHTALYWYRQSLGQGLEFLIYFQGNSAPDKSGLPSDRFSAERTGGSVSTLTIQRTQQEDSAVYLCASSPLAGVVYEQYFGPGTRLTVT.

V and J are TRBV6-1 and TRBJ1-1; D might be TRBD1 (5 bases). V lost 4 bases and J lost 1, with 19 bases in between. Germline V gene lookup returns CDR1 MNHNS and CDR2 SASEGT. The length of the CDR3 is 17 residues. In DNA form, the CDR3 reads TGTGCCAGCAGTGCCAGGCTGGTAGGGGCAACGAACACTGAAGCTTTCTTT. Translated: CASSARLVGATNTEAFF.

The chain recombines TRBV15 with TRBJ2-1; perhaps TRBD1 as D (5 bases). In germline, CDR1 is LNHNV, CDR2 YYDKDF (reference sequence). V was clipped by 4 bases and J by 2 bases, with 18 bases between them. This CDR3 region has 17 residues. The chain's CDR3 is CATSMPRGRQTYNEQFF. In DNA, the CDR3 is TGTGCCACCAGCATGCCTAGGGGCAGGCAAACCTACAATGAGCAGTTCTTC.

This clone came up once. The genes are TRBV7-3 and TRBJ1-2; TRBD1 might be the D (5 bases). V lost 3 bases, J lost 2 bases, and 7 bases lay in between. The CDR3 sequence is 13 residues long. The germline gives CDR1 SGHTA, CDR2 FQGTGA. CDR3 sequence: CASSLAGNYGYTF. The CDR3 DNA reads as TGTGCCAGCAGCTTGGCAGGGAACTATGGCTACACCTTC. Filled out from reference TRBV7-3 and TRBJ1-2, the complete variable domain reads GAGVSQTPSNKVTEKGKYVELRCDPISGHTALYWYRQSLGQGPEFLIYFQGTGAADDSGLPNDRFFAVRPEGSVSTLKIQRTERGDSAVYLCASSLAGNYGYTFGSGTRLTVV.

The V and J genes are TRBV7-2 and TRBJ2-6, with TRBD2 matching 7 bases. The CDR3 length is 15 residues. CDR1 and CDR2 (germline): SGHTA, FQGNSA. Trimming removed 5 bases from V and 0 bases from J; junction bases left unmatched: 1. The CDR3 nucleotides are TGTGCCAGCAGCGGGGGGGGCTCTGGGGCCAACGTCCTGACTTTC. Translating gives CASSGGGSGANVLTF.

V and J are TRBV11-2 and TRBJ2-5, with TRBD2 as a possible D gene (5 bases). V was cut by 5 bases and J by 4 bases, with 14 bases left in between. CDR1 and CDR2 from the germline V gene are SGHAT and FQNNGV. The length of the CDR3 is 14 residues. CDR3 DNA: TGTGCCAGCAGCCCCCGGGGATTTGGAGAGACCCAGTACTTC. It yields the protein CASSPRGFGETQYF.